Each of the 30 T cell receptor beta chains below was sequenced from the same sample in a study of CD8+ T cells in alopecia areata. Once RNA had been extracted, it was reverse transcribed into cDNA to act as the sequencing template. Profiling relied on immunoSEQ multiplex PCR, and the TCRdb table lists in-frame clones only, not all of them. Observed in the sample are over 250,000 clones, none of them singletons. Using CD4, CD8alpha, NKG2D, NKG2ACE and other markers, pooled cutaneous lymph node cells were sorted. Sequencing was performed on CD4+ T cells sorted from a lymph node. The receptors shown here come from a C3H/HeJ mouse with alopecia areata. For the strain, the MHC haplotype given is H2-k.

Notes on this clone: Genes and germline are mouse. The read ends 4 residues early relative to the CDR3; the germline J gene fills the gap. The chain recombines TRBV1 with TRBJ1-1; D is perhaps TRBD1 (6 bases). The CDR3 runs 13 residues. Germline lookup yields CDR1 NSQYPW and CDR2 LRSPGD (reference sequence). V lost 2 bases and J lost 3, with 7 bases in between. The sequenced CDR3 bases are TGCACCTGCAGTGCATACAGGGACACA. Protein product: CTCSAYRDT. The whole CDR3 is CTCSAYRDTEVFF.

This clone came up a few times. Any gene name here is a mouse gene name. Read coverage stops 4 residues before the CDR3 terminus; the germline J gene supplies the remainder. The chain has TRBV13-2 and TRBJ2-2, with D unclear. V was cut by 1 base and J by 1 base, with 8 bases left in between. The CDR3 extends over 15 amino acids. From germline, CDR1 is NNHNN and CDR2 SYGAGS (reference sequence). The CDR3 here is CASGDSPGNTGQLYF. The DNA read from the CDR3 is TGTGCCAGCGGTGATAGTCCAGGAAACACCGGG.

Concerning this clone itself: The genes and germline here are from mouse. With the read ending 4 residues before the CDR3 end, the germline J gene is used to fill in that end. The V gene is TRBV5, the J gene TRBJ2-7; 12 positions agree with TRBD2. Germline V gene lookup returns CDR1 LGHNA and CDR2 YNLKQL (reference sequence). The CDR3 loop spans 15 amino acids. The DNA read from the CDR3 is TGTGCCAGCAGCCCCCGACTGGGGGGGCTTGAT. Translation gives CASSPRLGGLD. The entire CDR3 protein is CASSPRLGGLDEQYF.

This clone was picked up a small number of times. Here the gene names and germline are mouse. Sequencing ends 4 residues short of the CDR3 end; the germline J gene provides the rest. This sequence joins TRBV19 and TRBJ2-5, with TRBD2 matching 8 bases. Losses at the gene ends were 1 base for V and 1 base for J; bases not matched to a gene: 5. Germline CDR1 reads FNHDT; CDR2 reads SITEND (reference sequence). The CDR3 is 16 residues long. The CDR3 spells CASSISWGAYQDTQYF. Partial CDR3 DNA: TGTGCCAGCAGTATATCCTGGGGGGCCTACCAAGAC.

This clone was counted only a few times. The genes and germline here are from mouse. The read ends 4 residues early relative to the CDR3; the germline J gene fills the gap. The genes are TRBV31 and TRBJ2-3, with 8 bases fitting TRBD2. CDR3 length equals 14 residues. Germline CDR1 is GKSSPN and CDR2 is SITVG. Germline trimming cut 3 bases from V and 0 bases from J; bases unmatched to any gene: 2. Partial CDR3 DNA: TGTGCCTGGAGGACTGGGGCTAGTGCAGAA. Translation gives CAWRTGASAE. From start to end, the CDR3 is CAWRTGASAETLYF.

Remarks on this clone: The genes and germline here are from mouse. The CDR3 extends 4 residues past the end of the read, so its final part is completed from the germline J gene. The rearrangement joins TRBV1 to TRBJ1-2, with TRBD1 identical over 8 bases. The junction had 4 bases not matched to a gene; V was cut back by 6 bases and J by 1 base. This CDR3 has 14 residues. Germline CDR1 is NSQYPW and CDR2 is LRSPGD (reference sequence). The DNA read from the CDR3 is TGCACCTGCAGGAAACAGGGGGGAAACTCC. Its translation is CTCRKQGGNS. The CDR3 as a whole reads CTCRKQGGNSDYTF.

This clone has a handful of counts. Gene labels here are mouse ones. The read ends 4 residues early relative to the CDR3; the germline J gene fills the gap. This chain joins TRBV19 and TRBJ2-7; 8 bases match TRBD2. This CDR3 region has 13 residues. In germline, CDR1 is FNHDT, CDR2 SITEND (reference sequence). Trimming cost V 7 bases and J 0 bases; bases outside gene matches: 3. CDR3 sequence reads: CASGDWHSYEQYF. CDR3 DNA (partial): TGTGCCAGCGGGGACTGGCACTCCTAT.

Concerning this clone itself: The genes and germline here are from mouse. The read is 4 residues too short to cover the CDR3 end, so that end is filled in from the germline J gene. The V call is TRBV5, the J call TRBJ1-1; a possible D gene is TRBD1 (6 bases). In germline, CDR1 is LGHNA, CDR2 YNLKQL (reference sequence). V was clipped by 9 bases and J by 0 bases, with 11 bases between them. This CDR3 is 13 amino acids long. The CDR3 bases that were read are TGTGCCAGTGGTGGGACAACAAACACA. Translated: CASGGTTNT. The full CDR3 sequence reads CASGGTTNTEVFF.

This clone was observed a few times. The listed genes are named as in mouse. From the germline J gene comes the end of the CDR3, since the read stops 4 residues before it. This chain connects TRBV19 to TRBJ2-5, with 11 bases fitting TRBD2. The CDR3 extends over 14 amino acids. The germline CDR1 and CDR2 sequences are FNHDT and SITEND (reference sequence). The CDR3 loop is CASSPDWGGDTQYF. The sequenced CDR3 bases are TGTGCCAGCAGCCCCGACTGGGGGGGGGAC.

This clone has just a few counts. The germline and genes are mouse ones. The missing CDR3 end, 4 residues past where the read stops, is filled in from the germline J gene. This chain joins TRBV5 and TRBJ2-7; TRBD1 aligns across 7 bases. J was trimmed by 2 bases and V by 0 bases; bases with no gene match: 4. Looked up from germline, CDR1 is LGHNA and CDR2 is YNLKQL (reference sequence). CDR3 length: 15 amino acids. CDR3 residues: CASSQDGTVPYEQYF. Partial CDR3 DNA: TGTGCCAGCAGCCAAGACGGGACAGTTCCCTAT.

There are a few counts of this clone. The listed genes are named as in mouse. From the germline J gene comes the end of the CDR3, since the read stops 4 residues before it. The sample holds other DNA sequences that translate to the same CDR3. The J gene is TRBJ2-3, the V gene TRBV5, with TRBD1 matching 8 bases. CDR3 length: 14 residues. J gave up 2 bases and V 5 bases, and 3 bases lay outside the gene matches. Germline CDR1 LGHNA, CDR2 YNLKQL (reference sequence). The CDR3 loop is CASSSQGDAETLYF. The DNA read from the CDR3 is TGTGCCAGCAGCTCACAGGGGGATGCAGAA.

Only a few counts were recorded for this clone. Genes and germline are mouse. The read halts 4 residues ahead of the CDR3 end, with the missing end drawn from the germline J gene. This rearrangement joins TRBV17 to TRBJ2-7; TRBD2 aligns across 7 bases. With 4 bases clipped from V and 0 bases from J, the junction kept 3 bases outside the gene matches. In germline, CDR1 is MNHDT, CDR2 YYDKIL. This CDR3 contains 14 residues. The sequenced part of the CDR3 DNA is TGTGCTAGCAGTACCCTGGGGGACTCCTAT. Translating it yields CASSTLGDSY. The CDR3 as a whole reads CASSTLGDSYEQYF. Looking up the rest from reference TRBV17 and TRBJ2-7 gives the full variable domain: DTTVKQNPRYKLARVGKPVNLICSQTMNHDTMYWYQKKPNQAPKLLLFYYDKILNREADTFEKFQSSRPNNSFCSLYIGSAGLEYSAMYLCASSTLGDSYEQYFGPGTRLTVL.

This clone has just a few counts. Genes and germline are mouse. With the read ending 4 residues before the CDR3 end, the germline J gene is used to fill in that end. Different DNA sequences within this sample yield the same CDR3. This chain links TRBV17 with TRBJ2-1; 7 positions match TRBD2. There are 15 residues in the CDR3. Germline V gene data show CDR1 as MNHDT and CDR2 as YYDKIL. V lost 0 bases to trimming and J lost 4 bases; unmatched junction nucleotides: 3. Incomplete CDR3 DNA: TGTGCTAGCAGTAGAGATTGGGGGGTGTATGCT. Its protein is CASSRDWGVYA. The full CDR3 reads CASSRDWGVYAEQFF.

The sample holds a few counts of this clone. Gene names denote mouse genes. The read halts 4 residues ahead of the CDR3 end, with the missing end drawn from the germline J gene. The V and J genes are TRBV5 and TRBJ2-1, with 11 bases identical to TRBD2. The germline V gene has CDR1 LGHNA and CDR2 YNLKQL (reference sequence). This CDR3 is built from 17 residues. V dropped 0 bases and J dropped 3; count of bases not matched to a gene: 4. The CDR3 region is CASSQDNWGGAYAEQFF. Partial CDR3 DNA: TGTGCCAGCAGCCAAGATAACTGGGGGGGCGCCTATGCT.

For this clone: Gene names denote mouse genes. CDR3 in amino acids: CASSRDWGGSYEQYF. CDR3 DNA (partial): TGTGCTAGCAGTAGAGACTGGGGGGGCTCCTAT. The chain has TRBV17 and TRBJ2-7; 9 nucleotides agree with TRBD2. With the read ending 4 residues before the CDR3 end, the germline J gene is used to fill in that end. The CDR3 is 15 residues long. The junction had 0 bases not matched to a gene; V was cut back by 0 bases and J by 0 bases. The germline V gene encodes CDR1 MNHDT and CDR2 YYDKIL.

In its sample, this clone was seen a few times. Mouse germline and gene names are used. The CDR3 goes on 4 residues after the read ends, and that part is filled in from the germline J gene. V and J are TRBV5 and TRBJ2-7, with 7 bases matching TRBD1. Germline V gene lookup returns CDR1 LGHNA and CDR2 YNLKQL (reference sequence). This CDR3 is 14 amino acids long. J lost 3 bases, V lost 2 bases, and 4 bases had no gene match. CDR3 DNA, as far as it was read: TGTGCCAGCAGCCAATCCAGGGACAGCTAT. Residues: CASSQSRDSY. The complete CDR3 protein is CASSQSRDSYEQYF.

This clone occurred a few times. This could be a read error, since a much larger clone is one nucleotide away. Mouse names are used for the genes. The read terminates 4 residues before the CDR3 end, so the remaining end is supplied by the germline J gene. The chain couples TRBV1 to TRBJ2-5; perhaps TRBD1 as D (6 bases). In germline, CDR1 is NSQYPW, CDR2 LRSPGD (reference sequence). The CDR3 sequence is 14 residues long. CDR3 region: CTCSADYREDTQYF. The sequenced CDR3 bases are TGCACCTGCAGTGCAGATTACAGGGAAGAC.

In regard to this clone: The gene names here belong to mouse. The CDR3 end lies 3 residues beyond the end of the read and is filled in from the germline J gene. The chain recombines TRBV2 with TRBJ1-6, with 8 bases that match TRBD1. TRBJ1-6 belongs to the ORF category, with a function that is uncertain. V gave up 0 bases and J gave up 4 bases; unmatched junction bases: 5. The CDR3 loop spans 17 amino acids. Per the germline V gene, CDR1 is LGHNA and CDR2 is YSYQKL. Partial CDR3 DNA: TGTGCCAGCAGCCAAGATCGGCAGGGGGCTTATAATTCGCCC. This sequence encodes CASSQDRQGAYNSP. The entire CDR3 reads CASSQDRQGAYNSPLYF.

This clone showed up just a few times. Gene names are the mouse ones. The read gets to within 4 residues of the CDR3 end, and the germline J gene fills in the rest. The rearrangement links TRBV5 to TRBJ1-1; D might be TRBD1 (6 bases). CDR1 is LGHNA, CDR2 YNLKQL, per germline (reference sequence). V was trimmed by 0 bases and J by 4 bases, leaving 12 bases between them. The CDR3 totals 15 residues. The sequenced CDR3 bases are TGTGCCAGCAGCCAAGAAGGGGGGCGCATCACA. It yields the protein CASSQEGGRIT. The full CDR3 sequence reads CASSQEGGRITEVFF.

This clone occurred a few times. Gene names follow the mouse nomenclature. The sequence runs out 4 residues before the end of the CDR3; the remainder is reconstructed from the germline J gene. The J gene is TRBJ2-7, the V gene TRBV4; 11 bases are a match to TRBD1. Looked up from germline, CDR1 is LGHDT and CDR2 is YNNKQL (reference sequence). The CDR3 contains 13 residues. The covered CDR3 bases are TGTGCCAGCAGCCGGACAGGGGGCGAT. Translation gives CASSRTGGD. The entire CDR3 is CASSRTGGDEQYF.

This clone was recorded a few times. Germline and genes: mouse. The sequenced fragment ends 4 residues before the CDR3 boundary, so the rest is inferred from the germline J gene. The chain combines TRBV13-1 with TRBJ2-3; the match to TRBD2 covers 8 bases. The germline gives CDR1 NSHNY, CDR2 SYGAGN. The CDR3 contains 14 residues. The CDR3 bases that were read are TGTGCCAGCAGTGCTGGGGGGTGGATAGAA. Translation gives CASSAGGWIE. The entire CDR3 protein reads CASSAGGWIETLYF.

For this clone: Mouse names are used for the genes. The observed sequence ends 4 residues before the CDR3 terminus, with the missing tail filled in from the germline J gene. Other DNA sequences of this sample code for an identical CDR3. The chain uses TRBV1 and TRBJ2-3, with a possible D match to TRBD1 (5 bases). Germline V gene lookup returns CDR1 NSQYPW and CDR2 LRSPGD (reference sequence). The V end was cut by 0 bases, the J end by 1 base, with 8 bases between. This CDR3 contains 15 residues. The CDR3 loop is CTCSAERGGAETLYF. CDR3 DNA (partial): TGCACCTGCAGTGCAGAGAGGGGTGGTGCAGAA. Complete variable domain (other parts from reference TRBV1 and TRBJ2-3): VTLLEQNPRWRLVPRGQAVNLRCILKNSQYPWMSWYQQDLQKQLQWLFTLRSPGDKEVKSLPGADYLATRVTDTELRLQVANMSQGRTLYCTCSAERGGAETLYFGSGTRLTVL.

With regard to this clone: Gene names are mouse gene names. The read ends 4 residues before the CDR3 terminus; that terminus is restored from the germline J gene. The rearrangement uses TRBV14 and TRBJ2-1, with 8 nucleotides matching TRBD2. This CDR3 is 15 amino acids long. V shed 6 bases, J shed 5 bases, and the junction held 10 bases outside the gene matches. The germline CDR1 and CDR2 sequences are SGHDT and FRDEAV. Here the CDR3 reads CASTFTGGLNAEQFF. The sequenced CDR3 bases are TGTGCCAGCACCTTCACTGGGGGTCTTAATGCT.

On this clone itself: Genes here carry mouse names. The CDR3 goes on 4 residues after the read ends, and that part is filled in from the germline J gene. V is TRBV5 and J is TRBJ2-5; D is perhaps TRBD2 (7 bases). Germline V CDR1 and CDR2: LGHNA, YNLKQL (reference sequence). The ends were cut back, 1 base at V and 2 bases at J, with 13 bases in the middle. This CDR3 has 16 residues. The CDR3 bases that were read are TGTGCCAGCAGCCAAGTGGGGGGAGGGGGCCAAGAC. Residues: CASSQVGGGGQD. In full, the CDR3 reads CASSQVGGGGQDTQYF.

This clone showed up just a few times. The listed genes are named as in mouse. The CDR3 here is CASKDRGTSAETLYF. The DNA read from the CDR3 is TGTGCCAGCAAAGACAGGGGAACTAGTGCAGAA. The chain has TRBV13-1 and TRBJ2-3; 8 positions agree with TRBD1. Coverage ceases 4 residues before the CDR3 finishes, and the germline J gene fills in the end. V shed 6 bases and J 0 bases; nucleotides not matched to a gene: 6. The CDR3 loop spans 15 amino acids. CDR1 NSHNY and CDR2 SYGAGN come from the germline V gene.

There are a few counts of this clone. Gene names follow the mouse nomenclature. The CDR3 goes on 4 residues after the read ends, and that part is filled in from the germline J gene. The chain carries TRBV17 and TRBJ1-1, with D possibly matching TRBD1 (5 bases). The germline V gene has CDR1 MNHDT and CDR2 YYDKIL. The CDR3 covers 15 residues. The ends were cut back, 1 base at V and 0 bases at J, with 9 bases in the middle. The part of the CDR3 DNA that was read is TGTGCTAGCAGTAGAGGCCCGGGACAGAACACA. Translated: CASSRGPGQNT. The complete CDR3 protein is CASSRGPGQNTEVFF. The variable domain in full, with the rest retrieved from reference TRBV17 and TRBJ1-1, is DTTVKQNPRYKLARVGKPVNLICSQTMNHDTMYWYQKKPNQAPKLLLFYYDKILNREADTFEKFQSSRPNNSFCSLYIGSAGLEYSAMYLCASSRGPGQNTEVFFGKGTRLTVV.

Turning to this clone: Mouse gene names apply. The sequence runs out 4 residues before the end of the CDR3; the remainder is reconstructed from the germline J gene. V gene TRBV19 combines with J gene TRBJ2-7; D gene ambiguous. CDR1 is FNHDT, CDR2 SITEND, per germline (reference sequence). This CDR3 contains 12 residues. Deletions cut 2 bases from V and 3 bases from J, with 6 bases between. CDR3 DNA, as far as it was read: TGTGCCAGCAGTATTAGACACTAT. Translated, it gives CASSIRHY. The full CDR3 reads CASSIRHYEQYF.

A word on this clone: The gene symbols are mouse symbols. The sequence runs out 4 residues before the end of the CDR3; the remainder is reconstructed from the germline J gene. Distinct nucleotide sequences in the sample also encode this CDR3. V gene TRBV13-1 combines with J gene TRBJ2-2; a weak D match, TRBD2 (6 bases). V was trimmed by 0 bases and J by 1 base, leaving 10 bases between them. The CDR3 spans 16 residues. Per the germline V gene, CDR1 is NSHNY and CDR2 is SYGAGN. CDR3 sequence: CASSDAGGRNTGQLYF. The covered CDR3 bases are TGTGCCAGCAGTGATGCCGGGGGGAGAAACACCGGG.

This clone has a handful of counts. Mouse gene names and germline throughout. CDR3 protein: CASSQDGDKETLYF. The DNA read from the CDR3 is TGTGCCAGCAGCCAAGATGGGGACAAAGAA. This chain links TRBV5 with TRBJ2-3, with D possibly being TRBD1 (6 bases). The read terminates 4 residues before the CDR3 end, so the remaining end is supplied by the germline J gene. The CDR3 extends over 14 amino acids. Germline V gives CDR1 LGHNA, CDR2 YNLKQL (reference sequence).

Points on this clone: Gene names are the mouse ones. The missing CDR3 end, 4 residues past where the read stops, is filled in from the germline J gene. This sequence joins TRBV1 and TRBJ2-3, with a tentative D call TRBD2 (6 bases). This CDR3 region has 16 residues. V was clipped by 5 bases and J by 0 bases, with 15 bases between them. Germline assignment: CDR1 NSQYPW and CDR2 LRSPGD (reference sequence). The sequenced CDR3 bases are TGCACCTGCAGTCCTCAACTGGGTAATAGTGCAGAA. Translated: CTCSPQLGNSAE. In full, the CDR3 reads CTCSPQLGNSAETLYF.